Following are 21 T cell receptor beta chains from one sample sequenced in a study of shared clonotypes between healthy human individuals. The repertoire was sequenced with immunoSEQ multiplex PCR; TCRdb's copy has only in-frame clones and lacks some. Of 100,000 to 130,000 clones in the sample, approximately 70% were seen once. Sequencing was performed on memory CD8+ T cells sorted from blood. Subset defined: CD45RO+ cells pooled with CCR7-negative TemRA cells. The receptor set was obtained from a woman aged 25 to 39 in good health.

This chain connects TRBV28 to TRBJ2-1, with TRBD2 matching 8 bases. V was pared by 3 bases and J by 5 bases, with 3 bases of the junction left unmatched. Germline V gives CDR1 MDHEN, CDR2 SYDVKM. This CDR3 has 14 amino acids. The CDR3 nucleotides are TGTGCCAGCAGTTTCTCTAGCGGGCACAATGAGCAGTTCTTC. Its protein is CASSFSSGHNEQFF.

In its sample, this clone was seen a few times. CDR3 DNA sequence: TGTGCCAGCAGCTTAGGTACGTCGGAGGCTAGCGGAACCTACGAGCAGTACTTC. The encoded protein is CASSLGTSEASGTYEQYF. This chain links TRBV13 with TRBJ2-7; 7 bases match TRBD2. The trim removed 0 bases at V and 2 bases at J, leaving 13 bases unmatched. The CDR3 runs to 18 residues. Germline CDR1 is PRHDT and CDR2 is FYEKMQ (reference sequence). The full variable domain, rest sourced from reference TRBV13 and TRBJ2-7, is AAGVIQSPRHLIKEKRETATLKCYPIPRHDTVYWYQQGPGQDPQFLISFYEKMQSDKGSIPDRFSAQQFSDYHSELNMSSLELGDSALYFCASSLGTSEASGTYEQYFGPGTRLTVT.

This clone was seen many times. The chain combines TRBV4-2 with TRBJ2-1, with 11 bases matching TRBD2. Germline CDR1 reads LGHNA; CDR2 reads YNFKEQ. The CDR3 has 15 residues. V was clipped by 7 bases and J by 4 bases; unmatched bases: 6. The CDR3 DNA reads TGTGCCAGCACCCCGGGGACTAGCGGATACAATGAGCAGTTCTTC. It codes for CASTPGTSGYNEQFF.

The V gene is TRBV15, the J gene TRBJ1-2; D call uncertain. Looked up from germline, CDR1 is LNHNV and CDR2 is YYDKDF (reference sequence). The CDR3 is 13 residues long. Trimming took 0 bases from V and 2 from J, leaving 4 bases between them. CDR3 in DNA: TGTGCCACCAGCAGAGATTTGAACTATGGCTACACCTTC. Translation: CATSRDLNYGYTF.

V and J are TRBV15 and TRBJ2-2; perhaps TRBD1 as D (6 bases). This CDR3 region has 17 residues. Germline CDR1 reads LNHNV; CDR2 reads YYDKDF (reference sequence). V lost 0 bases and J lost 0, with 11 bases in between. CDR3 DNA sequence: TGTGCCACCAGCAGAGATCTTGAGGGGGCGAACACCGGGGAGCTGTTTTTT. Translating gives CATSRDLEGANTGELFF.

This clone was detected only a few times. The rearrangement links TRBV5-1 to TRBJ1-3; 7 bases fit TRBD1. In germline, CDR1 is SGHRS, CDR2 YFSETQ. This CDR3 region has 16 residues. V was pared by 0 bases and J by 2 bases, with 5 bases of the junction left unmatched. CDR3 in amino acids: CASSLETGATGNTIYF. In DNA, the CDR3 is TGCGCCAGCAGCTTGGAAACAGGGGCAACTGGAAACACCATATATTTT. Combining the CDR3 with reference TRBV5-1 and TRBJ1-3 gives the whole variable domain KAGVTQTPRYLIKTRGQQVTLSCSPISGHRSVSWYQQTPGQGLQFLFEYFSETQRNKGNFPGRFSGRQFSNSRSEMNVSTLELGDSALYLCASSLETGATGNTIYFGEGSWLTVV.

This clone was picked up a small number of times. The chain recombines TRBV28 with TRBJ1-5; 8 bases fit TRBD1. Trimming at V came to 5 bases and at J to 3 bases, leaving 9 bases not matched to a gene. The CDR3 is made up of 16 amino acids. Germline assignment: CDR1 MDHEN and CDR2 SYDVKM. CDR3 coding DNA: TGTGCCAGCAGTCGTTATGGACAGGGTGACAATCAGCCCCAGCATTTT. Translating it yields CASSRYGQGDNQPQHF.

The V gene is TRBV7-8, the J gene TRBJ2-7; D is tentatively TRBD1 or TRBD2 (5 bases each). V was trimmed by 4 bases and J by 0 bases, leaving 25 bases between them. Germline assignment: CDR1 SGHVS and CDR2 FQNEAQ. The CDR3 runs 19 residues. CDR3 amino acids: CASSSGLGVLGPDSYEQYF. For the CDR3, the DNA is TGTGCCAGCAGCTCAGGACTGGGGGTTTTGGGGCCTGACTCCTACGAGCAGTACTTC. Full variable domain (remainder filled in from reference TRBV7-8 and TRBJ2-7): GAGVSQSPRYKVAKRGQDVALRCDPISGHVSLFWYQQALGQGPEFLTYFQNEAQLDKSGLPSDRFFAERPEGSVSTLKIQRTQQEDSAVYLCASSSGLGVLGPDSYEQYFGPGTRLTVT.

For the CDR3, the DNA is TGTGCCACCAGCAGAGAGACAGGCCAGCAGTACTTC. Residues: CATSRETGQQYF. The V gene is TRBV15, the J gene TRBJ2-7, with D maybe TRBD1 (6 bases). Deletions cut 0 bases from V and 8 bases from J, with 8 bases between. Germline V gene sequence: CDR1 LNHNV, CDR2 YYDKDF (reference sequence). The CDR3 is 12 residues long.

The V and J genes are TRBV13 and TRBJ1-3, with D tentatively TRBD1 (5 bases). CDR1 and CDR2 from the germline V gene are PRHDT and FYEKMQ (reference sequence). Between the trimmed V and J ends, which lost 1 base and 3 bases, there was a span of 10 bases. The CDR3 is 15 residues long. CDR3 sequence: CASSLEGEGGNTIYF. CDR3 nucleotide sequence: TGTGCCAGCAGCTTAGAAGGGGAAGGTGGAAACACCATATATTTT.

There are a few counts of this clone. The chain is built from TRBV11-2 and TRBJ2-7; D is unresolved. Trimming removed 2 bases from V and 2 bases from J, with 10 bases in between. This CDR3 is 14 amino acids long. Germline V gene data show CDR1 as SGHAT and CDR2 as FQNNGV. In nucleotides, the CDR3 is TGTGCCAGCAGCTTACGGGCGGAGCCCTACGAGCAGTACTTC. It translates to CASSLRAEPYEQYF.

V is TRBV19 and J is TRBJ2-6; 11 nucleotides line up with TRBD1. This CDR3 region has 17 residues. V shed 4 bases, J shed 3 bases, and the junction held 5 bases outside the gene matches. Germline lookup yields CDR1 LNHDA and CDR2 SQIVND (reference sequence). CDR3 DNA: TGTGCCAGTAGTAGAGGACAGGGGGCTTTTGGGGCCAACGTCCTGACTTTC. The encoded protein is CASSRGQGAFGANVLTF. The full variable domain, with the rest looked up from reference TRBV19 and TRBJ2-6, is DGGITQSPKYLFRKEGQNVTLSCEQNLNHDAMYWYRQDPGQGLRLIYYSQIVNDFQKGDIAEGYSVSREKKESFPLTVTSAQKNPTAFYLCASSRGQGAFGANVLTFGAGSRLTVL.

In this sample, this clone turned up a few times. The chain employs TRBV6-4 and TRBJ2-2; TRBD1 aligns across 12 bases. The J segment lost 6 bases and the V segment lost 3 bases, leaving 2 bases of the junction unmatched. The CDR3 totals 15 residues. CDR1 is MRHNA and CDR2 is SNTAGT in the germline V gene. The CDR3 nucleotides are TGTGCCAGCAGTGAGGGACAGGGGGCCCCCGGGGAGCTGTTTTTT. Amino acids: CASSEGQGAPGELFF.

The chain links TRBV18 to TRBJ1-1; 12 nucleotides agree with TRBD1. In germline, CDR1 is KGHSH, CDR2 LQKENI. V was clipped by 3 bases and J by 6 bases; unmatched bases: 5. The length of the CDR3 is 15 residues. DNA for the CDR3: TGTGCCAGCTCACCGGGACAGGGGGCGATAGCTGAAGCTTTCTTT. It codes for CASSPGQGAIAEAFF.

The chain combines TRBV15 with TRBJ2-5; D may correspond to TRBD1 or TRBD2 (5 bases each). V was pared by 0 bases and J by 4 bases, with 12 bases between. The CDR3 contains 15 residues. The germline gives CDR1 LNHNV, CDR2 YYDKDF (reference sequence). CDR3 in DNA: TGTGCCACCAGCAGAGATAGGGGCCGGGGAGAGACCCAGTACTTC. This encodes CATSRDRGRGETQYF.

This clone was counted only a few times. V is TRBV7-9 and J is TRBJ2-7, with TRBD1 as a possible D gene (5 bases). This CDR3 is built from 14 residues. The V and J ends lost 7 bases and 2 bases respectively, with 15 bases between them. Germline CDR1 is SEHNR and CDR2 is FQNEAQ (reference sequence). CDR3 region: CASTHPQAAYEQYF. As DNA, the CDR3 is TGTGCCAGCACCCACCCACAGGCTGCCTACGAGCAGTACTTC.

J is TRBJ1-1 and V is TRBV28; possible D gene TRBD1, 6 bases. Germline CDR1 reads MDHEN; CDR2 reads SYDVKM. V dropped 7 bases and J dropped 0 bases, with 15 bases sitting between them. CDR3 length: 15 residues. CDR3 residues: CASNSGDGLNTEAFF. The CDR3 DNA follows: TGTGCCAGCAATTCAGGGGATGGGCTGAACACTGAAGCTTTCTTT. Together with reference TRBV28 and TRBJ1-1, the CDR3 gives the full variable domain: DVKVTQSSRYLVKRTGEKVFLECVQDMDHENMFWYRQDPGLGLRLIYFSYDVKMKEKGDIPEGYSVSREKKERFSLILESASTNQTSMYLCASNSGDGLNTEAFFGQGTRLTVV.

This chain uses TRBV27 with TRBJ1-5; D is unclear. Per the germline V gene, CDR1 is MNHEY and CDR2 is SMNVEV (reference sequence). Trimming took 2 bases from V and 7 from J, leaving 12 bases between them. This CDR3 spans 14 amino acids. CDR3 loop: CASSLHRRRQPQHF. The CDR3 nucleotides read TGTGCCAGCAGTTTACATCGGCGACGACAGCCCCAGCATTTT.

The chain combines TRBV7-9 with TRBJ2-1; D possibly corresponds to TRBD1 (5 bases). This CDR3 comprises 16 residues. Germline-derived CDR1 and CDR2 are SEHNR and FQNEAQ (reference sequence). V shed 0 bases and J shed 8 bases, with 17 bases lying between them. CDR3 bases: TGTGCCAGCAGCTTAGCTGGCGCGGTACAGGTGTATGAGCAGTTCTTC. Residues: CASSLAGAVQVYEQFF.

The gene calls are TRBV7-9 and TRBJ2-3; D is unclear. The V gene lost 5 bases and the J gene lost 4 bases, with 13 bases spanning the gap. Germline CDR1 reads SEHNR; CDR2 reads FQNEAQ (reference sequence). There are 14 residues in the CDR3. The CDR3 sequence is CASSPLFPADTQYF. In DNA, the CDR3 is TGTGCCAGCAGCCCCCTTTTTCCAGCAGATACGCAGTATTTT.

V usage is TRBV29-1 and J usage is TRBJ1-5; D remains unclear. Between the trimmed V and J ends, which lost 4 bases and 4 bases, there was a span of 8 bases. CDR3 length: 12 residues. CDR1 and CDR2 (germline): SQVTM, ANQGSEA. As DNA, the CDR3 is TGCAGCGTTGGGGCAGATAATCAGCCCCAGCATTTT. Its translation: CSVGADNQPQHF.